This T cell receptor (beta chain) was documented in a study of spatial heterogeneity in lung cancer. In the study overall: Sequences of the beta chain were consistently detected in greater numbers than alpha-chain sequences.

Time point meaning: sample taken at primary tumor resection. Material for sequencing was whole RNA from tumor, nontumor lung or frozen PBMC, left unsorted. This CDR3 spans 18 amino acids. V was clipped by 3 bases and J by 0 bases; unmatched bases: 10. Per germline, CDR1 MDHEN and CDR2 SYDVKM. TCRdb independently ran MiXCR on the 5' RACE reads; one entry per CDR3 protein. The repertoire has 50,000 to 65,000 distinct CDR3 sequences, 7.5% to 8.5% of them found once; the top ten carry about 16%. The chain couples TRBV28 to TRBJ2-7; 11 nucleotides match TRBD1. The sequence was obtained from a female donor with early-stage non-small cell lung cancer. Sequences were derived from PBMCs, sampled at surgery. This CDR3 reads CASSFTAFGTGGSYEQYF. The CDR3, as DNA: TGTGCCAGCAGTTTTACGGCCTTTGGGACAGGGGGCTCCTACGAGCAGTACTTC.